One T cell receptor beta chain is described in this entry. These data are taken from a study of blood T cell repertoires in COVID-19. About the research overall: PBMCs, B-cell-depleted T cells, or T cells were the source of the cDNA or gDNA that made up the material.

This CDR3 has 13 residues. Between the trimmed V and J ends, which lost 0 bases and 13 bases, there was a span of 10 bases. Looked up from germline, CDR1 is MNHEY and CDR2 is SVGAGI. Assay used: immunoSEQ multiplex PCR; TCRdb lists only in-frame clones, some missing. The sample shows roughly 53,000 clones, roughly 84% of them seen only once. The gene calls are TRBV6-5 and TRBJ1-6; D is unresolved. This clonotype originated in a human donor in a cohort sampled during active COVID-19. Material: peripheral blood. CDR3 in amino acids: CASSYSIDGPLHF. CDR3 nucleotides: TGTGCCAGCAGTTACTCTATCGATGGCCCCCTCCACTTT.